The table lists the clone carrying this TCR beta chain with a few counts. Its antigen is unidentified. 60 Vbeta and 13 Jbeta primers were used in PCR. Profiling relied on immunoSEQ multiplex PCR, and the TCRdb table lists in-frame clones only, not all of them. The data hold some 180,000 clones, with 8.5% to 10% observed a single time. Trimming removed 5 bases from V and 3 bases from J; junction bases left unmatched: 6. The CDR3 contains 15 residues. Germline V gene sequence: CDR1 MNHNS, CDR2 SASEGT. The sample originates from a study of cytomegalovirus exposure and HLA in healthy donors. Across the whole study: Some 85 million unique TCRs, all from HLA-typed donors, were included in an early release of the data. General observations from the study: Presence/absence analyses took donor sequencing depth as roughly uniform. Certain indistinguishable V segments, among them TRBV6-2 and TRBV6-3, were excluded.

The chain recombines TRBV6-1 with TRBJ2-3, with 9 bases that match TRBD1. Sequencing was carried out using PBMCs. The receptor's source is a woman aged 25 to 39 in good health and CMV-seropositive. This CDR3 is CASSLWGQGTDTQYF. The DNA of the CDR3 is TGTGCCAGCAGTCTCTGGGGACAGGGTACAGATACGCAGTATTTT.